The 3 T cell receptor beta chains below were found in one sample sequenced in a study of cytomegalovirus exposure and HLA in healthy donors (dated by TCRdb to about 2017). The library was obtained by the immunoSEQ multiplex PCR assay. A mixture of 60 forward primers for TCR Vbeta segments and 13 reverse primers for TCR Jbeta segments was used in the multiplex PCR. What TCRdb holds here is the immuneACCESS table cut down to in-frame rearrangements. Part of the clones is not present; checked against another copy, under half of the missing clones reflect an unresolved V gene, and the others are unexplained. This sample is represented by 60,000 to 75,000 clones; over 60% of them were singletons. The ten largest clones represent around 3.1% of the sample. Sequencing input: PBMCs. These receptors all come from a woman in her 50s in good health and CMV-seronegative.

The genes are TRBV23-1 and TRBJ2-1; D not certain. TRBV23-1 is noted as an ORF with a role that remains uncertain. CDR3 length: 16 amino acids. Trimming pared 7 bases from V and 0 bases from J, leaving 16 bases between. CDR3 bases: TGCGCCAGCACCATCAAACCCTTGAGCTCCTACAATGAGCAGTTCTTC. This sequence encodes CASTIKPLSSYNEQFF.

Written as DNA, the CDR3 is TGTGCCAGCAGCCCCGGGAGCCTTAATGAAAAACTGTTTTTT. Translation gives CASSPGSLNEKLFF. J is TRBJ1-4 and V is TRBV28; D is undetermined. V was pared by 6 bases and J by 4 bases, with 12 bases between. The CDR3 runs 14 residues. CDR1 MDHEN and CDR2 SYDVKM come from the germline V gene.

The chain recombines TRBV4-3 with TRBJ1-5, with D unclear. The V end lost 0 bases, the J end lost 7 bases, and 7 bases lay between the germline ends. The CDR3 has 13 residues. From germline, CDR1 is LGHNA and CDR2 YSLEER. CDR3 protein: CASSQEAGQPQHF. CDR3 bases: TGCGCCAGCAGCCAAGAAGCGGGCCAGCCCCAGCATTTT.